The TCR beta chain under discussion was sequenced for a study of cytomegalovirus exposure and HLA in healthy donors. Study conclusions and caveats: A later analysis reportedly identified an Asian-associated ancestry cluster as carrying fewer N-insertions than the approximately 670-donor mean. Associated with cytomegalovirus, according to the listing, were around 160 TCR beta chains.

The PCR employed 60 Vbeta primers together with 13 Jbeta primers. Libraries were prepared by immunoSEQ multiplex PCR; TCRdb keeps only in-frame clonotypes and omits some of them. The sample lists approximately 200,000 clones, 70% to 85% occurring once. The CDR3 runs 16 residues. Germline CDR1 SGHTA, CDR2 FQGNSA. Trimming removed 4 bases from V and 6 bases from J, with 20 bases in between. Comments on this clone: Its target is unknown.

The chain links TRBV7-2 to TRBJ2-3; D perhaps matches TRBD2 (6 bases). This sequence originates from a boy aged 2 to 10 in good health and CMV-seronegative. Specimen: PBMCs. The DNA of the CDR3 is TGTGCCAGCAGCTCAGGTGGTGGCGGGGCCGGGGATACGCAGTATTTT. It yields the protein CASSSGGGGAGDTQYF.